The sequence of this TCR beta chain was determined in a study of blood T cells in healthy people across ages (dated by TCRdb to the mid-2010s). Background on the whole study: In model experiments, roughly one uniquely barcoded TCR beta cDNA molecule per two T cells was captured by template switching. Using deep sequencing normalized with unique cDNA molecular identifiers, the study measured how TCR beta repertoire diversity changes with age. Four age groups were formed from the donors: young (average 16 years), middle-aged (approximately 40), aged (62) and long-lived (more than 75). The study analyzed two additional independent replicas of 1 million unique cDNA reads from the same blood draw for two donors, one aged 18 to 29 and one aged 80 or older.

Library generation was performed with 5' RACE. Sequencing relied on an Illumina HiSeq 2500. A second PCR of roughly 7 to 11 cycles was run with a J-beta primer mix and a sample-barcoded 5' primer. A unique molecular identifier was introduced onto each TCR beta cDNA molecule by a template-switch 5' adaptor carrying 12 random nucleotides. At least 2.5 million CDR3-containing paired-end reads were obtained from each sample. First-strand cDNA synthesis was performed from all RNA using the Mint cDNA synthesis kit, with priming by a TRBC-specific oligonucleotide. After uracil-DNA glycosylase treatment, a first 18-cycle PCR used universal primers M1SS and BC2_uni_R on all cDNA. In the authors' own workflow: Each sample was normalized by randomly selecting 1 million high-quality reads, each carrying a distinct molecular identifier. Instead of being binned into consensus sequences, reads that shared molecular identifiers were thrown out. MiTCR, with a Q25 quality threshold and the strictest error-elimination algorithm, was used for CDR3 identification, clonotype clustering and error correction. Lower-bound total TCR beta diversity was estimated with a nonparametric unseen species model using Euler transformation. The public sequencing data were trimmed at Q25 with fastp and processed into clonotypes with MiXCR by TCRdb, which kept only in-frame beta chains. Every entry covers one CDR3 protein and lists the most common genes and DNA from its rows. What appears here as the V and J calls and clone size reflects TCRdb's work, not the paper's. In this sample the table shows around 990,000 distinct CDR3 sequences, almost 25% of which occur a single time. Of the sample, around 0.75% is held by the ten largest clones.

Overall study outcomes, separate from this receptor: Conclusive comparison of naive and antigen-experienced compartments was prevented by the profiling of bulk unsorted PBMCs. The CMV infection status of donors was not known, potentially confounding age-related changes in expanded clonotypes. Observed TCR beta diversity per million T cells fell roughly linearly with age, and a significant reduction was already apparent by age approximately 41. Estimates of total diversity based on one million sequenced T cells were regarded as lower bounds and as underestimates. A strong correlation was found between observed TCR beta diversity and the percentage of naive T cells measured by flow cytometry. Compared with the aged group, the long-lived group had more naive CD4+ T cells, fewer expanded clones and increased TCR diversity, suggesting age selection.

As to this clonotype: It lacks a known antigen. The record has no base qualities; no much larger clone is one base away.

The 39 donors, aged about 6 to 95 years, were systemically healthy Caucasian individuals from Russia. Each donor gave ten milliliters of peripheral blood, collected into EDTA-treated Vacutainer tubes. Ficoll-Paque density-gradient centrifugation was used to isolate PBMCs, with at least 7 million per sample. Total RNA, at least 6 micrograms per sample, was extracted from PBMCs with Trizol reagent. The percentages of naive CD45RAhigh/CD27high T cells were determined by flow cytometry on a PBMC aliquot from every donor. The CDR3 starts with the cysteine, ends with the phenylalanine, and has 17 residues. Only the CDR3 part of the read is kept: 51 bases, read in frame from the first base. The germline V end is reduced by 1 base and the J end by 4 bases; junction bases left unmatched: 7. CDR1 and CDR2, per the germline V gene, are SGHRS and YFSETQ. A further study also used this sample, focusing on T cells of mothers and their children. That second report states: Nine systemically healthy Caucasian individuals, comprising three mothers and their six children, were included as donors. cDNA synthesis used all of the extracted RNA, with around 1.6 ug of RNA in each 15 ul reaction. In the second PCR, the M1S primer introduced both the sample barcodes and 2-4 random nucleotides. More than 8 million TCR beta CDR3 reads were obtained from each mother, and 2.5 million to 3.5 million reads were obtained from each child. In both related and unrelated pairs, thymic selection shapes the output of TCR recombination in a similar way, with inherited differences having only a minor effect. Normalized repertoire overlap was always found to be slightly, but never significantly, higher in related mother-child pairs than in unrelated mother-child pairs. Persistent microchimeric T cell clones were not detected, at a sensitivity of approximately 100 clones per million clonotypes. In the study, deep NGS was used to compare the TCR beta repertoires of mothers and children, and features distinguishing related mother-child pairs from unrelated individuals were sought. On average, the children were about 10 +/- 4 years old, while the mothers were around 42 +/- 4 years old. After adapters were ligated using NEBNext reagents, the libraries underwent 100+100 nt paired-end sequencing on an Illumina HiSeq 2000. To avoid cross-contamination, the mother libraries and the child libraries were prepared a month apart and sequenced in separate runs. Between about 500,000 and 2,100,000 distinct TCR beta clonotypes were identified per donor. Naive TCR beta clonotypes were estimated from low-frequency clonotypes matched to each donor's FACS-determined naive share, without sorting.

This receptor was identified in a girl aged 2-9 years in good health. The specimen was blood. The sequence is built from TRBV5-1 and TRBJ2-2; TRBD2 agrees with 10 junctional bases. Read as DNA, the sequence is TGCGCCAGCAGCTTGACTTCGGGACTAGCGATCACCGGGGAGCTGTTTTTT. Translated, this is CASSLTSGLAITGELFF.